A selection of T cell receptor beta chains follows, all from one sample in a study of T-cell memory formation after mild COVID-19. TCRdb re-called the 5' RACE reads with MiXCR, one entry per CDR3 protein. The sample carries around 530,000 distinct CDR3 sequences, 20% to 25% recorded once. Sequencing input: PBMCs or a T cell subset sorted from them (not recorded which). The receptors derive from an adult woman who had mild COVID-19 (a few samples of this study predate the infection). Cell type and time point are not known. Each CDR3 is given with its conserved first and last residue. The order of the fields is D gene, V gene, clone size, J gene, CDR3 protein, CDR3 DNA. The D gene is left open where the match is weak. Not every row has a clone size; where given, it reads once, few, many or a size class.

TRBD1	TRBV6-6	-	TRBJ2-2	CASSHRGRNTGELFF	TGTGCCAGCAGCCACAGGGGGCGAAACACCGGGGAGCTGTTTTTT
TRBD2	TRBV12-3/TRBV12-4	-	TRBJ2-5	CASRLGTGGRYF	TGTGCCAGCAGACTCGGGACGGGAGGACGGTACTTC
-	TRBV3-1	-	TRBJ2-1	CASSQSERDEQFF	TGTGCCAGCAGCCAATCTGAGCGCGATGAGCAGTTCTTC
TRBD1	TRBV2	-	TRBJ2-7	CASSLDRGRHEQYF	TGTGCCAGCAGTTTGGACAGGGGGCGTCACGAGCAGTACTTC
TRBD1	TRBV14	-	TRBJ1-3	CASSQRQGFGNTIYF	TGTGCCAGCAGCCAGAGACAGGGTTTTGGAAACACCATATATTTT
-	TRBV10-3	-	TRBJ2-7	CAITDPALGEQYF	TGTGCCATCACAGACCCAGCTCTGGGCGAGCAGTACTTC
TRBD2	TRBV7-9	-	TRBJ2-5	CASSLAAVAGASETQYF	TGTGCCAGCAGCTTAGCCGCCGTAGCGGGAGCGTCAGAGACCCAGTACTTC
-	TRBV7-9	-	TRBJ2-2	CATNENRNTGELFF	TGTGCCACCAATGAGAACCGAAACACCGGGGAGCTGTTTTTT
-	TRBV7-6	many	TRBJ2-1	CASSRGGSYNEQFF	TGTGCCAGCAGCCGAGGAGGCTCCTACAATGAGCAGTTCTTC
TRBD1	TRBV4-1	few	TRBJ2-4	CASSQPRQGPTIQYF	TGCGCCAGCAGCCAACCCAGACAGGGGCCAACCATTCAGTACTTC
-	TRBV7-3	many	TRBJ2-2	CASSLGLGDTGELFF	TGTGCCAGCAGCCTCGGTTTGGGGGACACCGGGGAGCTGTTTTTT
TRBD1	TRBV5-6	-	TRBJ1-1	CASSHTGGPNTEAFF	TGTGCCAGCAGCCATACAGGGGGCCCAAACACTGAAGCTTTCTTT
TRBD2	TRBV24-1	few	TRBJ2-3	CATSDSGLAGATDTQYF	TGTGCCACCAGTGACTCTGGACTAGCGGGGGCCACAGATACGCAGTATTTT
-	TRBV12-3/TRBV12-4	few	TRBJ1-5	CASRDISNQPQHF	TGTGCCAGCAGGGACATCAGCAATCAGCCCCAGCATTTT
TRBD2	TRBV29-1	-	TRBJ2-2	CSVAGLASTGELFF	TGCAGCGTTGCGGGACTAGCGAGCACCGGGGAGCTGTTTTTT
TRBD2	TRBV7-7	-	TRBJ2-2	CASSPVAGGPAGELFF	TGTGCTAGCAGCCCCGTAGCGGGAGGGCCGGCCGGGGAGCTGTTTTTT
-	TRBV6-6	few	TRBJ2-2	CASSFRQLDIGELFF	TGTGCCAGCAGTTTTCGCCAGCTAGACATCGGGGAGCTGTTTTTT
TRBD1	TRBV15	few	TRBJ1-4	CATSRVGTDDEKLFF	TGTGCCACCAGCAGAGTAGGGACAGACGATGAAAAACTGTTTTTT
TRBD1	TRBV29-1	-	TRBJ2-3	CSVGEGASQYF	TGCAGCGTGGGTGAGGGGGCGTCGCAGTATTTT
TRBD2	TRBV7-2	few	TRBJ2-1	CASSPRRGLAVGEQFF	TGTGCCAGCAGCCCGAGACGGGGACTAGCGGTGGGTGAGCAGTTCTTC
TRBD2	TRBV19	once	TRBJ2-1	CASSIGRLAGGNEQFF	TGTGCCAGTAGTATAGGTAGGCTAGCGGGAGGCAATGAGCAGTTCTTC
-	TRBV12-3/TRBV12-4	few	TRBJ2-7	CASSTTVNEQYF	TGTGCCAGCAGTACGACGGTGAACGAGCAGTACTTC
-	TRBV7-6	-	TRBJ2-1	CASSSTFPDEQFF	TGTGCCAGCAGTTCAACCTTCCCCGATGAGCAGTTCTTC
-	TRBV19	-	TRBJ2-1	CASKELGAPSEQFF	TGTGCCAGTAAGGAGCTAGGGGCTCCGAGTGAGCAGTTCTTC
TRBD2	TRBV4-1	few	TRBJ2-7	CASSPTNLRGGQSYEQYF	TGCGCCAGCAGCCCCACTAACCTCCGCGGGGGGCAATCCTACGAGCAGTACTTC
-	TRBV20-1	-	TRBJ1-2	CSASRGGGGGNGYTF	TGCAGTGCTAGTCGCGGGGGCGGAGGTGGGAATGGCTACACCTTC
TRBD1	TRBV7-9	-	TRBJ2-7	CASSLDLGTGSYEQYF	TGTGCCAGCAGCTTAGATCTCGGGACAGGCTCCTACGAGCAGTACTTC
-	TRBV24-1	few	TRBJ2-1	CATSGVEVAWPNEQFF	TGTGCCACCAGTGGGGTGGAGGTGGCATGGCCCAATGAGCAGTTCTTC
TRBD2	TRBV27	few	TRBJ2-1	CASSLTGLAGGISYNEQFF	TGTGCCAGCAGTTTAACGGGACTAGCGGGAGGGATCTCCTACAATGAGCAGTTCTTC
-	TRBV5-8	-	TRBJ1-1	CASSVPGLNEAFF	TGTGCCAGCAGCGTCCCGGGGCTCAATGAAGCTTTCTTT